One T cell receptor (beta chain) is described in this entry. Antigen specificity is unknown. This record belongs to a study of PD-1 blockade in classical Hodgkin lymphoma. General study results and limits: It was CD4+ TCR diversity, not CD8+, that rose significantly by C4D1.

The CDR3 loop spans 15 amino acids. CDR1 and CDR2 from the germline V gene are KGHSH and LQKENI. Deletions cut 5 bases from V and 1 base from J, with 14 bases between. The assay was immunoSEQ multiplex PCR, and TCRdb's table has in-frame clones only and misses some. This sample carries roughly 7,000 clones, around four fifths of them seen once, and the ten largest clones take 2.5% to 3%. Every single patient, without exception, relapsed after autologous stem cell transplantation, and brentuximab vedotin exposure varied. Investigators isolated CD4+ T cells from thawed PBMCs through magnetic negative selection.

The receptor's source is a human donor with classical Hodgkin lymphoma. The V call is TRBV18, the J call TRBJ1-1; D perhaps matches TRBD1 (5 bases). The sample was CD4+ T cells from blood, taken at baseline. The chain's CDR3 is CASSTFGTENTEAFF. CDR3 nucleotide sequence: TGTGCCAGCTCAACCTTTGGGACCGAGAACACTGAAGCTTTCTTT.